The present T cell receptor beta chain was sequenced within a study of cytomegalovirus exposure and HLA in healthy donors (dated by TCRdb to 2015 to 2018). In the study overall: According to a later analysis, one platform produced both the 110 or so validation repertoires and the 550 to 800 repertoires of the first cohort. The aim of the study was to test whether cataloging public T cell receptors could identify signatures of past pathogen exposure. In addition to the first cohort of 666 subjects, a separate validation cohort of 120 different subjects was used. The study combined high-throughput TCR immunosequencing, statistical association of individual TCRs with disease status, and machine learning to predict cytomegalovirus infection status.

The donors were included in the validation cohort of roughly 120 subjects, a group kept apart from the roughly 700-subject first cohort. The CDR3 numbers 10 residues from cysteine through phenylalanine. Only the CDR3 DNA is retained, 30 bases long and in frame from the first base. The germline V gene (reference sequence) specifies MNHEY as CDR1 and SMNVEV as CDR2. This clone was observed a handful of times. The clone's antigen remains unknown. Per-nucleotide qualities are absent, and no much larger clonotype sits a single base away. Library creation used the immunoSEQ multiplex PCR assay. Per the original workflow: A statistical classification framework was developed to diagnose cytomegalovirus status using the catalog of TCR beta chain sequences. This is the immuneACCESS table as TCRdb keeps it, with only in-frame sequences that have V and J called. A part of the clones is gone; compared with another copy, unresolved V genes explain less than half, and the rest is unexplained. V and J calls and clone size are as listed in that table; D and trimming were resolved from the DNA. The sample profile shows roughly 300,000 clones; around 90% of them were found once. The ten largest clones add up to roughly 1.1% of the sample.

Paper-wide results and their limitations: The authors suggested that the approach could potentially be generalized to other disease states and immunological phenotypes. A later analysis had no HLA typing for the validation cohort, so co-occurrence there was scored across all 110 or so repertoires. A later analysis found that TCRs clustered in the first cohort also tended to co-occur in the 110 or so validation repertoires, with 90% to 95% of cluster scores above 0. Most TCR sequences were observed very rarely across donors, whereas some public TCRs were present in many individuals. In both the original and validation cohorts, the classifier was reported to diagnose cytomegalovirus status with high specificity and sensitivity. A few of the identified cytomegalovirus-associated TCR beta chains were confirmed in vitro to be specific for cytomegalovirus antigens. In the study, approximately 160 TCR beta chains were listed as associated with cytomegalovirus.

Here the chain combines TRBV27 and TRBJ1-2; tentative D gene TRBD1, with 5 bases matching. Sequenced sample: PBMCs. The sequence came from a woman aged 25 to 39 in good health and CMV-seropositive. In nucleotides, the sequence is TGTGCTAACCCGGGGGAAGGCTACACCTTC. It translates to CANPGEGYTF.